These 13 T cell receptor beta chains originate from one sample sequenced in a study of vaccination effects on CD4 cells after COVID-19. CD4+ T cell isolation took place after 10 days of culture. Some clones are missing from TCRdb's copy, which holds only in-frame ones; the method was immunoSEQ multiplex PCR. The data contain about 72,000 clones, 75% to 80% of them seen just once; the ten biggest clones take up about 1.9%. Their antigen targets remain unknown. The material sequenced was CD4+ T cells from PBMCs cultured without peptide, taken before COVID-19 vaccination. The receptors were gathered from a human donor who received a COVID-19 vaccine.

J is TRBJ1-1 and V is TRBV7-3; no reliable D call. Germline-derived CDR1 and CDR2 are SGHTA and FQGTGA. V was cut by 5 bases and J by 4 bases, with 17 bases left in between. The CDR3 extends over 15 amino acids. CDR3 nucleotide sequence: TGTGCCAGCAGCCCGTCGGCGGGGATTAGCACTGAAGCTTTCTTT. Translating gives CASSPSAGISTEAFF.

V gene TRBV6-5 combines with J gene TRBJ1-5, with 7 bases identical to TRBD1. Losses at the gene ends were 7 bases for V and 4 bases for J; bases not matched to a gene: 7. The germline V gene has CDR1 MNHEY and CDR2 SVGAGI. This CDR3 has 14 residues. DNA of the CDR3: TGTGCCAGCACAGAACGACAGGGAAATCAGCCCCAGCATTTT. The encoded protein is CASTERQGNQPQHF.

This chain's CDR3 is CASSLLGQLNTEAFF. As DNA, the CDR3 is TGCGCCAGCAGCTTGCTCGGACAGTTGAACACTGAAGCTTTCTTT. This sequence joins TRBV5-1 and TRBJ1-1, with a tentative D call TRBD1 (6 bases). V dropped 1 base and J dropped 0 bases, with 10 bases sitting between them. This CDR3 region has 15 residues. Germline V gives CDR1 SGHRS, CDR2 YFSETQ.

The CDR3, as DNA: TGTGCCAGCAGCTCACCGGGACAGAAAAACTATGGCTACACCTTC. Translating gives CASSSPGQKNYGYTF. The chain links TRBV7-9 to TRBJ1-2; 7 bases match TRBD1. This CDR3 is built from 15 residues. Germline values: CDR1 SEHNR, CDR2 FQNEAQ (reference sequence). Trimming removed 4 bases from V and 2 bases from J; junction bases left unmatched: 7.

This clone was counted between two and nine times. The rearrangement links TRBV2 to TRBJ1-5; 7 bases align to TRBD1. Germline lookup yields CDR1 SNHLY and CDR2 FYNNEI. The CDR3 is 13 residues long. Germline trimming cut 7 bases from V and 4 bases from J; bases unmatched to any gene: 4. CDR3: CASTGGANQPQHF. CDR3 bases: TGTGCCAGCACAGGGGGGGCGAATCAGCCCCAGCATTTT.

This clone was seen just once. The rearrangement uses TRBV6-5 and TRBJ1-2, with 10 bases lining up with TRBD1. The CDR3 is 13 residues long. From germline, CDR1 is MNHEY and CDR2 SVGAGI. J gave up 8 bases and V 7 bases, and 7 bases lay outside the gene matches. DNA for the CDR3: TGTGCCAGCAACCCCGGGACAGGGGAAGGCTACACCTTC. It codes for CASNPGTGEGYTF.

V and J are TRBV9 and TRBJ2-3, with TRBD1 identical over 10 bases. This CDR3 spans 17 amino acids. Germline loops: CDR1 SGDLS, CDR2 YYNGEE. J gave up 7 bases and V 4 bases, and 15 bases lay outside the gene matches. CDR3 residues: CASSPTTGQGPFYTQYF. The CDR3 bases are TGTGCCAGCAGCCCCACGACGGGACAGGGGCCCTTCTATACGCAGTATTTT.

This clone turned up a few times. The chain couples TRBV6-5 to TRBJ1-6; a possible D gene is TRBD1 (5 bases). V was trimmed by 5 bases and J by 6 bases, leaving 8 bases between them. CDR1 is MNHEY and CDR2 is SVGAGI in the germline V gene. This CDR3 has 13 residues. CDR3 protein: CASSRDLNSPLHF. The CDR3 DNA is TGTGCCAGCAGTCGGGACCTTAATTCACCCCTCCACTTT.

V and J are TRBV6-5 and TRBJ1-2; 7 bases map to TRBD1. Germline-derived CDR1 and CDR2 are MNHEY and SVGAGI. With 6 bases clipped from V and 2 bases from J, the junction kept 9 bases outside the gene matches. The CDR3 runs 15 residues. The CDR3 region is CASRTTDRPNYGYTF. For the CDR3, the DNA is TGTGCCAGCAGAACTACGGACAGGCCCAACTATGGCTACACCTTC.

V and J are TRBV6-5 and TRBJ2-1; D perhaps matches TRBD2 (5 bases). The CDR3 is made up of 12 amino acids. Between the trimmed V and J ends, which lost 6 bases and 12 bases, there was a span of 15 bases. Germline V gene sequence: CDR1 MNHEY, CDR2 SVGAGI. CDR3 protein: CASSAGESGQFF. CDR3 coding DNA: TGTGCCAGCAGCGCCGGGGAGAGTGGGCAGTTCTTC.

The chain couples TRBV6-2 or TRBV6-3 to TRBJ1-1, with TRBD1 matching 8 bases. CDR1 is MNHEY, CDR2 SVGEGT, per germline. The CDR3 covers 16 residues. Trimming at V came to 6 bases and at J to 1 base, leaving 10 bases not matched to a gene. The CDR3 region has the DNA TGTGCCAGCAGCCCTACCTCCGGGACAGGGAACACTGAAGCTTTCTTT. Protein sequence: CASSPTSGTGNTEAFF.

This chain uses TRBV6-1 with TRBJ1-5; 8 bases agree with TRBD1. CDR3 size: 15 residues. V was clipped by 3 bases and J by 6 bases; unmatched bases: 7. Germline-derived CDR1 and CDR2 are MNHNS and SASEGT. The DNA for the CDR3 is TGTGCCAGCAGTGAGGGGCAGGGGGCCCGTCAGCCCCAGCATTTT. The encoded protein is CASSEGQGARQPQHF.

This clone showed up just once. The chain recombines TRBV15 with TRBJ1-3; D gene ambiguous. CDR1 and CDR2 (germline): LNHNV, YYDKDF (reference sequence). The CDR3 consists of 14 residues. Trimming shortened V by 1 base and J by 0 bases, and 4 bases separated the two germline ends. The CDR3 reads CATSRVASGNTIYF. The DNA of the CDR3 is TGTGCCACCAGCAGAGTAGCCTCTGGAAACACCATATATTTT.